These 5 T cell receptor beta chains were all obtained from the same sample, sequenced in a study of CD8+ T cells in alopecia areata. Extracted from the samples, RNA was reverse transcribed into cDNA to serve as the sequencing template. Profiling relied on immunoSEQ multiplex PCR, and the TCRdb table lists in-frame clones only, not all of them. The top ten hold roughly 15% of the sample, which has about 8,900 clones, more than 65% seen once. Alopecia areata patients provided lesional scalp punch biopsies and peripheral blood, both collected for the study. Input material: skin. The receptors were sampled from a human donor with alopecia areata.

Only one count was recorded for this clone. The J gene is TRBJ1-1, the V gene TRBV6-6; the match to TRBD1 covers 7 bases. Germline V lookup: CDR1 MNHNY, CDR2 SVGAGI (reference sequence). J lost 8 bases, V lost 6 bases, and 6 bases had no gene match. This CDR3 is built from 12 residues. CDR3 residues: CASRPYRGEAFF. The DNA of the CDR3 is TGTGCCAGCAGGCCTTACAGGGGAGAAGCTTTCTTT.

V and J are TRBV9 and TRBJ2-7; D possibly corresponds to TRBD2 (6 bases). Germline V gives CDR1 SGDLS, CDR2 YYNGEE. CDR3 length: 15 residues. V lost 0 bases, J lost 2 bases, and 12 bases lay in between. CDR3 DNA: TGTGCCAGCAGCGTAGCGGGAGCATCGGCCTACGAGCAGTACTTC. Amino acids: CASSVAGASAYEQYF.

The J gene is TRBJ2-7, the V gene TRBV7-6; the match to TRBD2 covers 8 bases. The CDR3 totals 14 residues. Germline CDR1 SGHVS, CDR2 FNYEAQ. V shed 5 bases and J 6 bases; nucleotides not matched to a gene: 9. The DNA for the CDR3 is TGTGCCAGCAGCCTTGGTAGCGGGAATTCCGAGCAGTACTTC. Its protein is CASSLGSGNSEQYF.

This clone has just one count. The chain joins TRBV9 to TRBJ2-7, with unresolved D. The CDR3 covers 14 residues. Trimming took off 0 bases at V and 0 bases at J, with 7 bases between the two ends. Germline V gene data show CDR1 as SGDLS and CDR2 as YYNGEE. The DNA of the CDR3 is TGTGCCAGCAGCGTAGACAGCAACTCCTACGAGCAGTACTTC. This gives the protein CASSVDSNSYEQYF.

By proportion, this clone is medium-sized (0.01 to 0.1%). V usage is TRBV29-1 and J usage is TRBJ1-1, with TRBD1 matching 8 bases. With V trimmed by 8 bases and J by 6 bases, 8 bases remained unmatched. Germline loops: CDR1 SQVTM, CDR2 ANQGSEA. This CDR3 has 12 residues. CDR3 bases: TGCAGCTCGTTGTCAGGGGGCTCTGAAGCTTTCTTT. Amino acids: CSSLSGGSEAFF.